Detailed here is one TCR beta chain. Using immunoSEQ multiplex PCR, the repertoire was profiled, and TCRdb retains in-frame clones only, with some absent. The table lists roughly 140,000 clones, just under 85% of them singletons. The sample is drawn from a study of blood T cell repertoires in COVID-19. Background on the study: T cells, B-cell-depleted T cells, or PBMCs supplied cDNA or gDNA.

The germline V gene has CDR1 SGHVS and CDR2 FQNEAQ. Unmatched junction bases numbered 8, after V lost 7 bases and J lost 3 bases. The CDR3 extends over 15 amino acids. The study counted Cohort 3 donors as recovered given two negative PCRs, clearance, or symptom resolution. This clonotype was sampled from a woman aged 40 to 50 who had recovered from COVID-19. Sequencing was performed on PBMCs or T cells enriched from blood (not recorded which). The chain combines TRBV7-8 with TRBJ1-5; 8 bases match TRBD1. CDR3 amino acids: CASTRTGNNNQPQHF. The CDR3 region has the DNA TGTGCCAGCACCCGGACAGGGAATAACAATCAGCCCCAGCATTTT.